The 16 T cell receptor beta chains below were found in one sample sequenced in a study of T cell responses to AZD1222 COVID-19 vaccine (dated by TCRdb to 2020 to 2023). The sample's time point label is to be understood as: baseline before first vaccination. Libraries came from the immunoSEQ multiplex PCR assay. TCRdb provides this immuneACCESS table in a form limited to in-frame rearrangements. Some clones are lacking; in checked studies, under half of them reflect an unresolved V gene, and why the rest are absent is not known. The sample records roughly 100,000 clones, roughly 84% of which are singletons. About an eighth of the sample rests with the top ten. Material: peripheral blood, obtained on day 0 of AZD1222 vaccination. The receptors derive from an adult in good health.

The count of this clone is one. The chain uses TRBV28 and TRBJ1-4; 8 bases are shared with TRBD1. CDR3 size: 14 residues. Trimming took 3 bases from V and 8 from J; bases not matched to a gene: 5. The germline CDR1 and CDR2 sequences are MDHEN and SYDVKM. The CDR3 protein is CASSFSTGGEKLFF. The CDR3 bases are TGTGCCAGCAGTTTTAGTACAGGGGGAGAAAAACTGTTTTTT.

This chain uses TRBV5-1 with TRBJ2-1; 8 nucleotides line up with TRBD1. The CDR3 spans 14 residues. Germline loops: CDR1 SGHRS, CDR2 YFSETQ. V lost 5 bases, J lost 7 bases, and 8 bases stayed unmatched. This CDR3 is CASSFDRGGNEQFF. CDR3 nucleotides: TGCGCCAGCAGTTTCGACAGGGGTGGGAATGAGCAGTTCTTC.

J is TRBJ1-2 and V is TRBV19; maybe TRBD1 (6 bases). Trimming took 3 bases from V and 2 from J, leaving 19 bases between them. The germline CDR1 and CDR2 sequences are LNHDA and SQIVND (reference sequence). The CDR3 loop spans 17 amino acids. The CDR3 DNA is TGTGCCAGTAGTATCGTGGACCACAGGGAATCCAACTATGGCTACACCTTC. Amino acid sequence: CASSIVDHRESNYGYTF. Variable domain in full (rest from reference TRBV19 and TRBJ1-2): DGGITQSPKYLFRKEGQNVTLSCEQNLNHDAMYWYRQDPGQGLRLIYYSQIVNDFQKGDIAEGYSVSREKKESFPLTVTSAQKNPTAFYLCASSIVDHRESNYGYTFGSGTRLTVV.

This rearrangement joins TRBV5-6 to TRBJ2-7, with 10 bases aligning to TRBD1. Germline trimming cut 1 base from V and 2 bases from J; bases unmatched to any gene: 3. This CDR3 spans 15 amino acids. Germline CDR1 and CDR2: SGHDT and YYEEEE. CDR3 in amino acids: CASSLYGTGAYEQYF. The CDR3 bases are TGTGCCAGCAGCTTGTACGGGACAGGGGCCTACGAGCAGTACTTC.

This chain uses TRBV3-1 (or the pseudogene TRBV3-2) with TRBJ1-2, with a possible D match to TRBD1 (6 bases). The CDR3 loop spans 13 amino acids. Trimming cost V 1 base and J 7 bases, with 10 bases left between them. Germline CDR1 reads LGHDT; CDR2 reads YNNKEL (reference sequence). The CDR3 here is CASSQVAGVGYTF. For the CDR3, the DNA is TGTGCCAGCAGCCAAGTCGCAGGGGTTGGCTACACCTTC.

CDR3 bases: TGTGCCAGCAAGCTAGCGGGGGGCCCCAATGAGCAGTTCTTC. Its protein is CASKLAGGPNEQFF. The rearrangement uses TRBV6-5 and TRBJ2-1; 11 bases align to TRBD2. The V gene end was trimmed by 7 bases and the J gene end by 6 bases; junction bases not matched to a gene: 5. The CDR3 runs 14 residues. CDR1 and CDR2 from the germline V gene are MNHEY and SVGAGI.

The gene calls are TRBV11-2 and TRBJ1-6; D remains ambiguous. CDR1 is SGHAT, CDR2 FQNNGV, per germline. The ends were cut back, 5 bases at V and 8 bases at J, with 16 bases in the middle. This CDR3 is built from 15 residues. CDR3: CASSLDLSPYSPLHF. The DNA of the CDR3 is TGTGCCAGCAGCCTCGATTTGAGTCCGTATTCACCCCTCCACTTT.

The V call is TRBV11-2, the J call TRBJ1-4; D perhaps matches TRBD1 (5 bases). The CDR3 consists of 16 residues. In germline, CDR1 is SGHAT, CDR2 FQNNGV. Trimming took off 2 bases at V and 2 bases at J, with 12 bases between the two ends. CDR3 in amino acids: CASSLLTGRTNEKLFF. The DNA for the CDR3 is TGTGCCAGCAGCTTACTAACGGGACGGACTAATGAAAAACTGTTTTTT.

The rearrangement joins TRBV10-3 to TRBJ1-3, with TRBD1 matching over 7 bases. Per germline, CDR1 ENHRY and CDR2 SYGVKD. The CDR3 is 14 residues long. With V trimmed by 7 bases and J by 3 bases, 6 bases remained unmatched. The CDR3 loop reads CAITPDRDGNTIYF. The CDR3 DNA reads TGTGCCATCACCCCAGACAGGGATGGAAACACCATATATTTT.

The chain recombines TRBV19 with TRBJ1-2, with 8 bases aligning to TRBD1. The CDR3 is made up of 13 amino acids. J gave up 8 bases and V 3 bases, and 5 bases lay outside the gene matches. Germline loops: CDR1 LNHDA, CDR2 SQIVND (reference sequence). The CDR3 sequence: CASSIGQGGGYTF. The CDR3 coding sequence is TGTGCCAGTAGTATCGGACAGGGAGGAGGCTACACCTTC.

In DNA, the CDR3 is TGCGCCAGCAGCAGATACTCCACGTACGAGCAGTACTTC. This sequence encodes CASSRYSTYEQYF. The J gene is TRBJ2-7, the V gene TRBV5-1; the D is unclear. The CDR3 is 13 residues long. V was trimmed by 4 bases and J by 4 bases, leaving 12 bases between them. Germline values: CDR1 SGHRS, CDR2 YFSETQ.

The chain is built from TRBV20-1 and TRBJ2-2; possible D gene TRBD1, 5 bases. Trimming left V 3 bases short and J 4 bases short, with 12 bases between. Germline V gene data show CDR1 as DFQATT and CDR2 as SNEGSKA (reference sequence). This CDR3 has 14 residues. CDR3 protein: CSASPRQTTGELFF. The CDR3 DNA sequence: TGCAGTGCTAGTCCGAGACAGACCACCGGGGAGCTGTTTTTT.

This rearrangement joins TRBV27 to TRBJ1-1; possible D gene TRBD1, 5 bases. The V gene lost 5 bases and the J gene lost 8 bases, with 15 bases spanning the gap. The CDR3 length is 13 residues. Germline V gene sequence: CDR1 MNHEY, CDR2 SMNVEV (reference sequence). This CDR3 is CASSPGPAQEAFF. CDR3 in DNA: TGTGCCAGCAGTCCGGGACCGGCACAAGAAGCTTTCTTT.

The J gene is TRBJ2-3, the V gene TRBV19; D is undetermined. This CDR3 spans 13 amino acids. V was trimmed by 1 base and J by 4 bases, leaving 6 bases between them. Germline V lookup: CDR1 LNHDA, CDR2 SQIVND (reference sequence). CDR3 in DNA: TGTGCCAGTAGTATAGGTGCTGCAGATACGCAGTATTTT. The encoded protein is CASSIGAADTQYF.

The V and J genes are TRBV9 and TRBJ2-5, with TRBD2 matching over 7 bases. The CDR3 loop spans 13 amino acids. Germline CDR1 reads SGDLS; CDR2 reads YYNGEE. V gave up 4 bases and J gave up 7 bases; unmatched junction bases: 7. This CDR3 reads CASSIGLVGTQYF. CDR3 bases: TGTGCCAGCAGCATTGGACTAGTCGGGACCCAGTACTTC.

This sequence joins TRBV7-9 and TRBJ2-5, with TRBD2 matching 12 bases. This CDR3 is built from 15 residues. In germline, CDR1 is SEHNR, CDR2 FQNEAQ (reference sequence). V dropped 5 bases and J dropped 7; count of bases not matched to a gene: 8. The CDR3 sequence is CASSRASGGAGTQYF. CDR3 DNA: TGTGCCAGCAGCCGGGCTAGCGGGGGGGCAGGGACCCAGTACTTC. The full variable domain, its missing parts supplied by reference TRBV7-9 and TRBJ2-5, is DTGVSQNPRHKITKRGQNVTFRCDPISEHNRLYWYRQTLGQGPEFLTYFQNEAQLEKSRLLSDRFSAERPKGSFSTLEIQRTEQGDSAMYLCASSRASGGAGTQYFGPGTRLLVL.